The TCR beta chain under discussion was sequenced for a study of CD8 T cells in Susac syndrome. Trimming removed 5 bases from V and 4 bases from J; junction bases left unmatched: 10. Germline-derived CDR1 and CDR2 are MNHNS and SASEGT. The CDR3 sequence is 15 residues long. After extraction with the RNeasy kit, 0.5 to 1 ug of the RNA was reverse transcribed using random hexamers. Each CDR3 protein is one row after TCRdb ran MiXCR on the immunoSEQ multiplex PCR reads. The table lists around 80,000 distinct CDR3 sequences, around 90% of them singletons. Material for sequencing was CD8+ T cells from PBMCs. The rearrangement uses TRBV6-1 and TRBJ2-7; 8 bases map to TRBD1. The clonotype comes from a human donor with multiple sclerosis. DNA of the CDR3: TGTGCCAGCAGTCTCATTGGACAGGGAGCTTACGAGCAGTACTTC. It translates to CASSLIGQGAYEQYF.